This T cell receptor beta chain appears in the sequencing data of a study of T cells after yellow fever vaccination. With 2 bases removed from V and 7 bases from J, the gap between germline ends came to 21 bases. The CDR3 consists of 17 residues. Germline assignment: CDR1 SGHTA and CDR2 FQGNSA. Study-level results: Abundant clonotypes (contaminants from the bulk population) could be present in FACS-sorted repertoires.

This clonotype was counted many times. What it recognizes is unknown. A process of 5'RACE template switching, which added a universal primer site and UMIs, was used to make TCR cDNA. From the 5' RACE reads, TCRdb called clonotypes with MiXCR, one entry per CDR3 protein. The table lists approximately 140,000 distinct CDR3 sequences, less than 9.5% of them singletons. The starting material was CD4+ T cells sorted from PBMCs, obtained 5 days after the yellow fever booster vaccination. The chain carries TRBV7-2 and TRBJ2-1; weak D call: TRBD2 (6 bases). This sequence originates from a man younger than 45 who received the YFV17D yellow fever vaccine. The CDR3 here is CASSLRLAIRQGNEQFF. For the CDR3, the DNA is TGTGCCAGCAGCTTAAGGCTAGCGATACGTCAAGGGAATGAGCAGTTCTTC. Complete variable domain (other parts from reference TRBV7-2 and TRBJ2-1): GAGVSQSPSNKVTEKGKDVELRCDPISGHTALYWYRQSLGQGLEFLIYFQGNSAPDKSGLPSDRFSAERTGGSVSTLTIQRTQQEDSAVYLCASSLRLAIRQGNEQFFGPGTRLTVL.